Listed here is a single TCR beta chain. The antigen is undetermined. The data belong to a study of cytomegalovirus exposure and HLA in healthy donors. Study-wide context: Falling in the Caucasian-associated ancestry cluster were approximately 84% of approximately 410 genotyped donors. General observations from the study: The study designated about 180 TCR beta chains cytomegalovirus-associated. Clonal expansion, a later analysis showed, was greater in HLA-associated TCR beta chains than in equally common others.

The CDR3 is 21 residues long. Germline CDR1 MDHEN, CDR2 SYDVKM. V was clipped by 3 bases and J by 1 base; unmatched bases: 14. 60 Vbeta and 13 Jbeta primers were used in PCR. Using immunoSEQ multiplex PCR, the repertoire was profiled, and TCRdb retains in-frame clones only, with some absent. In the table there are roughly 150,000 clones, around 78% of which are singletons. The TCR sequence derives from a man aged 40-50 years in good health and CMV-seronegative. Sequences were obtained from PBMCs. This sequence joins TRBV28 and TRBJ2-4, with 14 bases identical to TRBD2. This CDR3 reads CASSLARVTSGRAVAKNIQYF. The CDR3 DNA follows: TGTGCCAGCAGTTTGGCCAGGGTGACTAGCGGGAGGGCCGTGGCCAAAAACATTCAGTACTTC. The full variable domain, in which reference TRBV28 and TRBJ2-4 provide the parts outside the CDR3, is DVKVTQSSRYLVKRTGEKVFLECVQDMDHENMFWYRQDPGLGLRLIYFSYDVKMKEKGDIPEGYSVSREKKERFSLILESASTNQTSMYLCASSLARVTSGRAVAKNIQYFGAGTRLSVL.